The 19 T cell receptor beta chains reported below all come from one sample, sequenced in a study of Graves' ophthalmopathy and Graves' hyperthyroidism. Beta-chain TCR CDR3 regions were amplified from RNA transcripts. RT-PCR was first run with HTBI primers, then multiplex PCR in a second round. In TCRdb, the multiplex PCR reads were re-called with MiXCR into one record per CDR3 protein. The sample includes 200,000 to 250,000 distinct CDR3 sequences, roughly 21% seen only once; the top ten take roughly 39%. Sequencing input: peripheral blood. The receptor source for this set is a woman aged 45 to 65 with Graves' ophthalmopathy.

This clonotype has a handful of counts. This chain uses TRBV11-2 with TRBJ1-3; D is ambiguous. The CDR3 length is 14 residues. Germline V CDR1 and CDR2: SGHAT, FQNNGV. Trimming shortened V by 5 bases and J by 0 bases, and 8 bases separated the two germline ends. Written as DNA, the CDR3 is TGTGCCAGCAGCCATTCGTACTCTGGAAACACCATATATTTT. Translation: CASSHSYSGNTIYF.

This clonotype was seen ten or more times. V and J are TRBV19 and TRBJ1-1; tentatively, D is TRBD1 (5 bases). Looked up from germline, CDR1 is LNHDA and CDR2 is SQIVND (reference sequence). Between the trimmed V and J ends, which lost 0 bases and 4 bases, there was a span of 6 bases. The CDR3 loop spans 13 amino acids. The CDR3 region is CASSIEGGTEAFF. The CDR3 DNA reads as TGTGCCAGTAGTATAGAGGGGGGCACTGAAGCTTTCTTT.

This clonotype occurred many times. The chain uses TRBV20-1 and TRBJ2-5; D might be TRBD1 (6 bases). The CDR3 loop spans 12 amino acids. Germline-derived CDR1 and CDR2 are DFQATT and SNEGSKA (reference sequence). Trimming removed 5 bases at V and 2 bases at J, with 9 bases between. The CDR3 DNA follows: TGCAGTGCTGCCGGGACACAAGAGACCCAGTACTTC. Translated, it gives CSAAGTQETQYF.

This clonotype occurred many times. The J gene is TRBJ1-6, the V gene TRBV7-9; 9 bases are a match to TRBD1. CDR1 and CDR2 (germline): SEHNR, FQNEAQ (reference sequence). V shed 3 bases, J shed 7 bases, and the junction held 10 bases outside the gene matches. CDR3 size: 17 residues. Here the CDR3 DNA reads TGTGCCAGCAGCTTGAATTTACGGGACAGGGTGAATTCACCCCTCCACTTT. Amino acids: CASSLNLRDRVNSPLHF.

The sample holds many counts of this clonotype. The V call is TRBV5-1, the J call TRBJ1-1; D is perhaps TRBD1 (5 bases). Trimming took off 6 bases at V and 2 bases at J, with 17 bases between the two ends. Germline loops: CDR1 SGHRS, CDR2 YFSETQ. CDR3 length: 15 amino acids. In DNA, the CDR3 is TGCGCCAGCAACCCTTCGGCCAGGGAAAACACTGAAGCTTTCTTT. It specifies CASNPSARENTEAFF.

On this clonotype: A much larger clone lies a single base off, so this may be a read error. The CDR3 spells CASSEGAAQPQHF. CDR3 DNA: TGTGCCAGCAGTGAGGGGGCGGCACAGCCCCAGCATTTT. The rearrangement uses TRBV2 and TRBJ1-5, with D tentatively TRBD1 (6 bases). This CDR3 region has 13 residues. Germline CDR1 and CDR2: SNHLY and FYNNEI. With 3 bases removed from V and 7 bases from J, the gap between germline ends came to 10 bases.

The V and J genes are TRBV6-2 or TRBV6-3 and TRBJ2-7; D ambiguous. Germline V gives CDR1 MNHEY, CDR2 SVGEGT. The V gene lost 0 bases and the J gene lost 1 base, with 13 bases spanning the gap. CDR3 length: 16 amino acids. The CDR3 coding sequence is TGTGCCAGCAGTTACTCGACCACGGGCAAATCCTACGAGCAGTACTTC. Amino acids: CASSYSTTGKSYEQYF.

J is TRBJ1-3 and V is TRBV6-5; a weak D match, TRBD1 (5 bases). Germline V gene lookup returns CDR1 MNHEY and CDR2 SVGAGI. The ends were cut back, 4 bases at V and 0 bases at J, with 10 bases in the middle. The CDR3 contains 15 residues. The CDR3 spells CASSLGVSSGNTIYF. For the CDR3, the DNA is TGTGCCAGCAGTTTAGGGGTCTCCTCTGGAAACACCATATATTTT.

This clonotype has ten or more counts. J is TRBJ2-7 and V is TRBV7-8; no definite D call. CDR1 is SGHVS, CDR2 FQNEAQ, per germline. V was shortened by 5 bases and J by 9 bases, with 14 bases between the two germline ends. There are 12 residues in the CDR3. In DNA form, the CDR3 reads TGTGCCAGCAGCCCCGTCAAGTACACGCAGTACTTC. As protein: CASSPVKYTQYF.

There are a few counts of this clonotype. The V gene is TRBV5-5, the J gene TRBJ1-1, with D possibly TRBD1 on 6 matching bases. This CDR3 is 15 amino acids long. Looked up from germline, CDR1 is SGHKS and CDR2 is YYEKEE (reference sequence). V was clipped by 4 bases and J by 1 base, with 14 bases between them. The CDR3: CASSQIQGTNTEAFF. The CDR3 bases are TGTGCCAGCAGCCAGATACAGGGCACGAACACTGAAGCTTTCTTT.

The chain combines TRBV19 with TRBJ1-1; no clear D. This CDR3 comprises 14 residues. Trimming stripped 7 bases from V and 1 base from J, with 13 bases between. The germline gives CDR1 LNHDA, CDR2 SQIVND (reference sequence). CDR3 nucleotides: TGTGCCAGTACTCTAGGCGGAGGGAACACTGAAGCTTTCTTT. It is translated as CASTLGGGNTEAFF.

V gene TRBV6-1 combines with J gene TRBJ2-7; 12 bases agree with TRBD1. Trimming removed 6 bases from V and 5 bases from J; junction bases left unmatched: 11. The CDR3 length is 16 residues. Germline assignment: CDR1 MNHNS and CDR2 SASEGT. The CDR3 protein is CASRTSGTGGADEQYF. The CDR3 DNA follows: TGTGCCAGCAGAACCTCCGGGACAGGGGGCGCGGACGAGCAGTACTTC.

V usage is TRBV6-1 and J usage is TRBJ2-5; D assignment may be TRBD1 or TRBD2 (5 bases each). CDR3 length: 13 amino acids. Trimming stripped 7 bases from V and 5 bases from J, with 14 bases between. In germline, CDR1 is MNHNS, CDR2 SASEGT. The DNA of the CDR3 is TGTGCCAGCAAGAGAGGGGTACAGGAGACCCAGTACTTC. Translating it yields CASKRGVQETQYF.

The chain joins TRBV6-1 to TRBJ1-2; D may be TRBD1 (6 bases). Germline-derived CDR1 and CDR2 are MNHNS and SASEGT. Trimming took 6 bases from V and 2 from J, leaving 13 bases between them. The CDR3 is 14 amino acids. CDR3: CASRARGQNYGYTF. The CDR3 DNA reads as TGTGCCAGCAGAGCCAGAGGACAGAACTATGGCTACACCTTC.

The table lists this clonotype with many counts. The chain uses TRBV6-2 or TRBV6-3 and TRBJ1-2, with D possibly TRBD1 on 6 matching bases. The CDR3 consists of 12 residues. Germline V CDR1 and CDR2: MNHEY, SVGEGT. V lost 6 bases, J lost 7 bases, and 12 bases lay in between. The CDR3 DNA sequence: TGTGCCAGCAGCCCAGGACAGATTGGCTACACCTTC. Translating it yields CASSPGQIGYTF.

In its sample, this clonotype was seen once. At one end the junction does not follow the germline gene, possibly because of a read error. The gene calls are TRBV5-1 and TRBJ2-7, with TRBD2 matching 13 bases. The CDR3 runs 13 residues. CDR1 is SGHRS and CDR2 is YFSETQ in the germline V gene. CDR3 loop: CASRPGTSGTRGF. CDR3 coding DNA: TGCGCCAGCAGGCCCGGGACTAGCGGGACTCGGGGCTTC. The full variable domain, rest sourced from reference TRBV5-1 and TRBJ2-7, is KAGVTQTPRYLIKTRGQQVTLSCSPISGHRSVSWYQQTPGQGLQFLFEYFSETQRNKGNFPGRFSGRQFSNSRSEMNVSTLELGDSALYLCASRPGTSGTRGFGPGTRLTVT.

This clonotype was observed many times. The chain recombines TRBV7-8 with TRBJ1-1, with unresolved D. Germline assignment: CDR1 SGHVS and CDR2 FQNEAQ. CDR3 length equals 14 residues. V lost 5 bases, J lost 1 base, and 11 bases lay in between. The CDR3 nucleotides are TGTGCCAGCAGCCTCCGCTGGGGGAACACTGAAGCTTTCTTT. This codes for CASSLRWGNTEAFF.

This sequence joins TRBV12-3 or TRBV12-4 and TRBJ2-7, with 10 bases lining up with TRBD2. There are 15 residues in the CDR3. With 6 bases clipped from V and 4 bases from J, the junction kept 9 bases outside the gene matches. CDR3 protein: CASSPSGLAAYEQYF. CDR3 in DNA: TGTGCCAGCAGCCCATCCGGACTAGCGGCTTACGAGCAGTACTTC.

To note about this clonotype: This may arise from a read error, as a much more abundant clone is one base away. The rearrangement joins TRBV6-2 or TRBV6-3 to TRBJ1-1; D may be TRBD1 (5 bases). The CDR3 consists of 11 residues. Germline V gene lookup returns CDR1 MNHEY and CDR2 SVGEGT. In nucleotides, the CDR3 is TGTGCCAGCAGTTCTGGAGGGGCAGCTTCCTTT. Encoded protein: CASSSGGAASF.